A single sample gave rise to the 26 T cell receptor beta chains below, sequenced in a study of blood T cell repertoires in COVID-19. Method: immunoSEQ multiplex PCR; TCRdb's copy keeps in-frame clones and lacks some. Of roughly 170,000 clones in the sample, about 88% were seen once. The material sequenced was peripheral blood. Source of these receptors: a man aged 55 to 70 with acute or convalescent COVID-19.

The CDR3 is CASSPGVATEAFF. As DNA, the CDR3 is TGTGCCAGCAGTCCCGGGGTGGCGACTGAAGCTTTCTTT. V gene TRBV27 combines with J gene TRBJ1-1; D is undetermined. Trimming removed 5 bases at V and 5 bases at J, with 12 bases between. CDR3 length equals 13 residues. Germline CDR1 MNHEY, CDR2 SMNVEV (reference sequence).

The rearrangement links TRBV4-1 to TRBJ2-2, with TRBD2 matching 8 bases. The CDR3 contains 18 residues. Germline V CDR1 and CDR2: MGHRA, YSYEKL. V lost 0 bases to trimming and J lost 4 bases; unmatched junction nucleotides: 10. Written as DNA, the CDR3 is TGCGCCAGCAGCCAAGATCGAGCGGGGGTTGATCGCACCGGGGAGCTGTTTTTT. Its protein product is CASSQDRAGVDRTGELFF.

The chain is built from TRBV12-3 or TRBV12-4 and TRBJ2-7; D perhaps matches TRBD2 (5 bases). The CDR3 is made up of 13 amino acids. Trimming stripped 5 bases from V and 4 bases from J, with 12 bases between. CDR3 DNA sequence: TGTGCCAGCAGTGGCAGAGGGTCTTACGAGCAGTACTTC. The encoded protein is CASSGRGSYEQYF.

This rearrangement joins TRBV6-5 to TRBJ2-3; D is undetermined. The germline V gene encodes CDR1 MNHEY and CDR2 SVGAGI. V lost 7 bases and J lost 0, with 11 bases in between. This CDR3 spans 14 amino acids. This chain's CDR3 is CASKEMPSTDTQYF. DNA of the CDR3: TGTGCCAGCAAGGAGATGCCTAGCACAGATACGCAGTATTTT.

J is TRBJ2-7 and V is TRBV5-5, with D maybe TRBD1 (5 bases). CDR1 and CDR2 from the germline V gene are SGHKS and YYEKEE (reference sequence). V was pared by 3 bases and J by 2 bases, with 12 bases between. The CDR3 contains 14 residues. DNA of the CDR3: TGTGCCAGCAGCTCCATGAAAGGGGCCTACGAGCAGTACGTC. Its protein is CASSSMKGAYEQYV.

The J gene is TRBJ1-3, the V gene TRBV12-3 or TRBV12-4, with D tentatively TRBD1 (5 bases). Trimming took 1 base from V and 8 from J, leaving 9 bases between them. The CDR3 runs 13 residues. This CDR3 is CASSLGGEDTIYF. The CDR3 DNA reads as TGTGCCAGCAGTTTAGGGGGGGAAGACACCATATATTTT.

This clone has a single count. V and J are TRBV6-5 and TRBJ1-6, with a possible D match to TRBD1 (5 bases). Per germline, CDR1 MNHEY and CDR2 SVGAGI. The CDR3 totals 15 residues. Trimming took off 6 bases at V and 8 bases at J, with 17 bases between the two ends. The CDR3 bases are TGTGCCAGCAGATGGGAATGGGGCACGGATTCACCCCTCCACTTT. This translates into CASRWEWGTDSPLHF.

The chain uses TRBV3-1 (or the pseudogene TRBV3-2) and TRBJ1-2; TRBD1 matches at 8 bases. CDR1 LGHDT and CDR2 YNNKEL come from the germline V gene (reference sequence). V was clipped by 4 bases and J by 3 bases; unmatched bases: 7. The CDR3 is 15 amino acids. The CDR3 here is CASSLWDRPHYGYTF. The CDR3 coding sequence is TGTGCCAGCAGCCTTTGGGACAGGCCACACTATGGCTACACCTTC.

The chain uses TRBV25-1 and TRBJ1-3, with D hard to call. Germline loops: CDR1 MGHDK, CDR2 SYGVNS. The CDR3 sequence is 18 residues long. V lost 4 bases and J lost 4, with 23 bases in between. The CDR3 loop reads CASSGPTSRVLFGNTIYF. CDR3 DNA sequence: TGTGCCAGCAGTGGGCCTACTTCGAGGGTGTTGTTCGGAAACACCATATATTTT.

The genes are TRBV24-1 and TRBJ1-5; D ambiguous. The CDR3 is made up of 16 amino acids. CDR1 KGHDR and CDR2 SFDVKD come from the germline V gene. V was pared by 3 bases and J by 1 base, with 12 bases between. The CDR3 DNA follows: TGTGCCACCAGTGATCGACATCACCCCAGCAATCAGCCCCAGCATTTT. Protein sequence: CATSDRHHPSNQPQHF.

CDR3 residues: CSVEDYRETEAFF. The CDR3 DNA follows: TGCAGCGTTGAAGACTACAGGGAAACTGAAGCTTTCTTT. The chain joins TRBV29-1 to TRBJ1-1; D perhaps matches TRBD1 (6 bases). This CDR3 is 13 amino acids long. Germline V gene sequence: CDR1 SQVTM, CDR2 ANQGSEA. The germline V and J ends were trimmed by 0 bases and 5 bases, with 10 bases remaining between them. The complete variable domain, with remaining parts taken from reference TRBV29-1 and TRBJ1-1, reads SAVISQKPSRDICQRGTSLTIQCQVDSQVTMMFWYRQQPGQSLTLIATANQGSEATYESGFVIDKFPISRPNLTFSTLTVSNMSPEDSSIYLCSVEDYRETEAFFGQGTRLTVV.

CDR3 DNA: TGTGCCATCGGAACAGGGCTGAACACTGAAGCTTTCTTT. Translating gives CAIGTGLNTEAFF. The chain combines TRBV10-3 with TRBJ1-1; D is perhaps TRBD1 (6 bases). The V and J ends lost 8 bases and 0 bases respectively, with 10 bases between them. Germline-derived CDR1 and CDR2 are ENHRY and SYGVKD. This CDR3 is built from 13 residues.

In regard to this clone: The same CDR3 also results from other DNA sequences found in this sample. The chain combines TRBV27 with TRBJ1-1; D is uncertain. There are 13 residues in the CDR3. Deletions cut 5 bases from V and 1 base from J, with 8 bases between. CDR1 and CDR2 (germline): MNHEY, SMNVEV (reference sequence). CDR3 coding DNA: TGTGCCAGCAGTCTCTACAGGAACACTGAAGCTTTCTTT. It specifies CASSLYRNTEAFF.

The genes are TRBV5-1 and TRBJ1-1, with D possibly TRBD1 on 5 matching bases. The V end lost 5 bases, the J end lost 3 bases, and 20 bases lay between the germline ends. Germline CDR1 SGHRS, CDR2 YFSETQ. This CDR3 is built from 16 residues. For the CDR3, the DNA is TGCGCCAGCAGGAGTGGAACAGGTGGCGAATACACTGAAGCTTTCTTT. Its translation: CASRSGTGGEYTEAFF.

This sequence joins TRBV7-9 and TRBJ1-3; the match to TRBD1 covers 8 bases. The CDR3 loop spans 16 amino acids. Trimming cost V 5 bases and J 4 bases; bases outside gene matches: 10. The germline V gene encodes CDR1 SEHNR and CDR2 FQNEAQ (reference sequence). The CDR3 sequence: CASSPLPRGQGNTIYF. CDR3 DNA sequence: TGTGCCAGCAGCCCACTCCCCAGGGGGCAAGGAAACACCATATATTTT.

The chain couples TRBV3-1 (or the pseudogene TRBV3-2) to TRBJ1-2, with no clear D. Germline V gives CDR1 LGHDT, CDR2 YNNKEL (reference sequence). CDR3 length: 15 amino acids. V was clipped by 4 bases and J by 8 bases, with 20 bases between them. This CDR3 reads CASSLGIQATIGYTF. The CDR3 region has the DNA TGTGCCAGCAGCCTCGGCATACAAGCAACTATCGGCTACACCTTC.

This chain connects TRBV10-3 to TRBJ1-3, with TRBD1 matching 7 bases. J gave up 1 base and V 0 bases, and 6 bases lay outside the gene matches. The CDR3 is 17 residues long. In germline, CDR1 is ENHRY, CDR2 SYGVKD. In DNA, the CDR3 is TGTGCCATCAGTGAGTCGCCGGGACAGAGATCTGGAAACACCATATATTTT. Translated, it gives CAISESPGQRSGNTIYF.

The chain couples TRBV30 to TRBJ1-3, with 7 bases aligning to TRBD1. CDR3 size: 14 residues. J gave up 2 bases and V 1 base, and 2 bases lay outside the gene matches. CDR1 is GTSNPN and CDR2 is SVGIG in the germline V gene (reference sequence). CDR3: CAWSAGTAGNTIYF. The CDR3, as DNA: TGTGCCTGGAGTGCCGGGACAGCTGGAAACACCATATATTTT.

The chain links TRBV18 to TRBJ1-6; 10 nucleotides align to TRBD1. V shed 3 bases, J shed 7 bases, and the junction held 3 bases outside the gene matches. Germline CDR1 is KGHSH and CDR2 is LQKENI. CDR3 length: 15 residues. CDR3 loop: CASSPLGQGNSPLHF. In nucleotides, the CDR3 is TGTGCCAGCTCACCGTTGGGACAGGGGAATTCACCCCTCCACTTT. The whole variable domain, filled in from reference TRBV18 and TRBJ1-6, reads NAGVMQNPRHLVRRRGQEARLRCSPMKGHSHVYWYRQLPEEGLKFMVYLQKENIIDESGMPKERFSAEFPKEGPSILRIQQVVRGDSAAYFCASSPLGQGNSPLHFGNGTRLTVT.

This sequence joins TRBV7-3 and TRBJ2-2; D possibly corresponds to TRBD2 (7 bases). V was clipped by 2 bases and J by 7 bases, with 14 bases between them. From germline, CDR1 is SGHTA and CDR2 FQGTGA. The CDR3 has 15 amino acids. The CDR3 nucleotides are TGTGCCAGCAGCTTAGGACCGGGGGGCCACGGGGAGCTGTTTTTT. As protein: CASSLGPGGHGELFF.

This chain joins TRBV6-6 and TRBJ1-2, with no clear D. The CDR3 has 13 amino acids. Trimming left V 5 bases short and J 7 bases short, with 14 bases between. Germline V gives CDR1 MNHNY, CDR2 SVGAGI (reference sequence). CDR3 sequence (DNA): TGTGCCAGCAGTCTCAACCCGGGGTTTGGCTACACCTTC. This gives the protein CASSLNPGFGYTF.

This clone was counted a single time. The chain couples TRBV5-5 to TRBJ1-1, with a weak D call TRBD1 (6 bases). The CDR3 is 15 residues long. Looked up from germline, CDR1 is SGHKS and CDR2 is YYEKEE (reference sequence). Trimming cost V 0 bases and J 5 bases, with 14 bases left between them. CDR3 bases: TGTGCCAGCAGCTTGGAGTGGGGGCCGGGAACTGAAGCTTTCTTT. This translates into CASSLEWGPGTEAFF.

The gene calls are TRBV12-3 or TRBV12-4 and TRBJ1-5, with D unresolved. V was clipped by 6 bases and J by 0 bases, with 6 bases between them. This CDR3 comprises 13 residues. CDR3 region: CASSSFSNQPQHF. The CDR3 DNA reads as TGTGCCAGCAGCTCTTTTAGCAATCAGCCCCAGCATTTT.

The chain employs TRBV3-1 (or the pseudogene TRBV3-2) and TRBJ2-2; 8 bases agree with TRBD2. Unmatched junction bases numbered 5, after V lost 6 bases and J lost 5 bases. Germline-derived CDR1 and CDR2 are LGHDT and YNNKEL (reference sequence). The CDR3 runs 14 residues. CDR3 in amino acids: CASSLAGGTGELFF. CDR3 bases: TGTGCCAGCAGTCTAGCGGGTGGAACCGGGGAGCTGTTTTTT.

This clone was seen a single time. V and J are TRBV19 and TRBJ1-5; 10 nucleotides align to TRBD1. CDR3 length: 16 residues. The junction had 9 bases not matched to a gene; V was cut back by 8 bases and J by 2 bases. Germline assignment: CDR1 LNHDA and CDR2 SQIVND (reference sequence). The CDR3 DNA sequence: TGTGCCAGTTCACGACAGGGGGCTGGGGGCAATCAGCCCCAGCATTTT. It codes for CASSRQGAGGNQPQHF.

The CDR3 is CASSLAKGGPTTNEKLFF. The CDR3 nucleotides are TGCGCCAGCAGCTTGGCGAAGGGGGGGCCCACAACTAATGAAAAACTGTTTTTT. The rearrangement links TRBV5-1 to TRBJ1-4; tentative D call: TRBD1 (6 bases). V lost 0 bases and J lost 0, with 15 bases in between. The CDR3 consists of 18 residues. The V gene's germline CDR1 is SGHRS and CDR2 YFSETQ.